This T cell receptor beta chain was obtained from a study of beta chain features in type 1 diabetes. The germline V gene has CDR1 SGHNT and CDR2 YYREEE (reference sequence). Between the trimmed V and J ends, which lost 3 bases and 0 bases, there was a span of 8 bases. CDR3 size: 14 residues. The isolated RNA, all of it, was reverse transcribed, so expressed TCRB transcripts were what got sequenced. Libraries were prepared by immunoSEQ multiplex PCR; TCRdb keeps only in-frame clonotypes and omits some of them. Of a few hundred thousand clones listed, 12% to 15% were seen once; the top ten hold roughly 7%. Study-wide points: Diminished insertions and augmented deletions at VDJ junctions characterized type 1 diabetes patients. Within each of all four CD4+ subsets, Type 1 diabetes patients had TCRB CDR3s that were moderately but significantly shorter.

Of note for this clone: What it recognizes is unknown.

Sample: central memory CD4+ T cells from blood. The chain combines TRBV5-4 with TRBJ2-3; D is possibly TRBD2 (6 bases). This receptor was identified in a man under 40 in good health. The CDR3 DNA reads TGTGCCAGCAGCTGGGACTCAAGCACAGATACGCAGTATTTT. It encodes CASSWDSSTDTQYF.